These T cell receptor beta chains were read from a single sample in a study of radiotherapy plus CTLA-4 blockade in lung cancer. Libraries were prepared by immunoSEQ multiplex PCR; TCRdb keeps only in-frame clonotypes and omits some of them. Of tens of thousands of clones listed, over 70% are singletons. Source: peripheral blood, taken from a patient treated with radiotherapy plus ipilimumab. Source of these receptors: a human donor with non-small cell lung cancer who had stable disease on radiotherapy plus ipilimumab. The CDR3 runs from the conserved cysteine through the conserved F or W. D genes are given only for firm matches. Size tells how often a clone was seen (once, few, many) or the class of an expanded clone, and some rows leave it out.

D	V	size	J	CDR3	DNA
NA	TRBV5-1	NA	TRBJ1-2	CASSLLTRGSNYGYTF	TGCGCCAGCAGCTTGTTGACTAGGGGCTCTAACTATGGCTACACCTTC
TRBD1	TRBV9	NA	TRBJ2-1	CASSPLDRAFNEQFF	TGTGCCAGCAGCCCCCTTGACAGGGCGTTCAATGAGCAGTTCTTC
TRBD1	TRBV5-5	once	TRBJ1-2	CASSLARDRGLFTYGYTF	TGTGCCAGCAGCTTGGCCCGGGACAGGGGTCTTTTTACCTATGGCTACACCTTC
TRBD1	TRBV9	NA	TRBJ1-6	CASSPEGPGQNSPLHF	TGTGCCAGCAGCCCCGAAGGGCCGGGACAGAATTCACCCCTCCACTTT
TRBD2	TRBV9	NA	TRBJ2-2	CASSVGTSGGRANTGELFF	TGTGCCAGCAGCGTAGGGACTAGCGGGGGGAGGGCGAACACCGGGGAGCTGTTTTTT
NA	TRBV27	NA	TRBJ2-4	CASSSSGTEDIQYF	TGTGCCAGCAGTTCGTCCGGGACCGAAGACATTCAGTACTTC
NA	TRBV18	NA	TRBJ2-5	CASSPEGYQETQYF	TGTGCCAGCTCACCTGAGGGCTACCAAGAGACCCAGTACTTC
NA	TRBV7-9	few	TRBJ2-7	CASSLGGARSYEQYF	TGTGCCAGCAGCTTAGGTGGGGCGCGGTCCTACGAGCAGTACTTC
NA	TRBV27	NA	TRBJ1-2	CASMGGASYGYTF	TGTGCCAGCATGGGGGGGGCGAGTTATGGCTACACCTTC
NA	TRBV6-5	NA	TRBJ1-1	CASSYLPAGREAFF	TGTGCCAGCAGTTACCTCCCGGCGGGACGAGAAGCTTTCTTT
TRBD1	TRBV5-1	NA	TRBJ2-7	CASSWGQGASYEQYF	TGCGCCAGCAGCTGGGGACAGGGGGCTTCCTACGAGCAGTACTTC
TRBD1	TRBV6-5	NA	TRBJ1-6	CASRLQGEENSPLHF	TGTGCCAGCAGACTACAGGGGGAGGAGAATTCACCCCTCCACTTT
NA	TRBV5-1	NA	TRBJ1-1	CASSRSVNTEAFF	TGCGCCAGCAGTCGGTCGGTGAACACTGAAGCTTTCTTT
NA	TRBV30	NA	TRBJ1-1	CAWSVTGGGTEAFF	TGTGCCTGGAGTGTAACGGGGGGCGGCACTGAAGCTTTCTTT
NA	TRBV5-4	NA	TRBJ1-2	CASSLQGAHNYGYTF	TGTGCCAGCAGCTTGCAAGGGGCCCATAACTATGGCTACACCTTC
TRBD1	TRBV5-6	NA	TRBJ1-6	CASSFGTVNSPLHF	TGTGCCAGCAGCTTCGGGACAGTAAATTCACCCCTCCACTTT
TRBD1	TRBV29-1	few	TRBJ2-2	CSVASGTGVNTGELFF	TGCAGCGTCGCTTCCGGGACAGGGGTGAACACCGGGGAGCTGTTTTTT
TRBD1	TRBV6-1	NA	TRBJ2-7	CASSGTGGRKAYEQYF	TGTGCCAGCAGTGGGACAGGGGGCCGCAAAGCCTACGAGCAGTACTTC
TRBD1	TRBV5-6	NA	TRBJ2-1	CASLDLLRTGDYNEQFF	TGTGCCAGTCTAGACCTCCTCAGGACAGGGGACTACAATGAGCAGTTCTTC
TRBD1	TRBV6-5	NA	TRBJ1-4	CASNRGTGNEKLFF	TGTGCCAGTAACAGGGGAACGGGTAATGAAAAACTGTTTTTT
NA	TRBV7-2	NA	TRBJ2-1	CASSLARRLNNEQFF	TGTGCCAGCAGCTTAGCGCGCAGGCTCAACAATGAGCAGTTCTTC
TRBD1	TRBV5-4	NA	TRBJ2-7	CASSPAGQGIGEQYF	TGTGCCAGCAGCCCAGCGGGACAGGGGATAGGGGAGCAGTACTTC
NA	TRBV19	NA	TRBJ1-2	CASRSGQFDYGYTF	TGTGCCAGTAGATCAGGACAGTTCGACTATGGCTACACCTTC
NA	TRBV20-1	few	TRBJ1-2	CSASQGGGYTF	TGCAGTGCCTCCCAGGGAGGGGGCTACACCTTC
NA	TRBV9	NA	TRBJ1-2	CASSVGGAGEYGYTF	TGTGCCAGCAGCGTAGGGGGGGCAGGAGAATATGGCTACACCTTC
NA	TRBV5-8	NA	TRBJ1-4	CASSLAVQATNEKLFF	TGTGCCAGCAGCTTGGCTGTCCAGGCAACTAATGAAAAACTGTTTTTT
NA	TRBV27	NA	TRBJ1-1	CASSLGYLREAFF	TGTGCCAGCAGTTTAGGGTACCTCCGGGAAGCTTTCTTT
TRBD1	TRBV14	NA	TRBJ2-7	CASSQAGGLPEQYF	TGTGCCAGCAGCCAAGCAGGGGGCTTGCCCGAGCAGTACTTC
NA	TRBV4-1	NA	TRBJ2-7	CASSQGPFRSFEQYF	TGCGCCAGCAGCCAAGGACCTTTTCGTTCCTTTGAGCAGTACTTC
NA	TRBV21-1	NA	TRBJ2-3	CASSKRRLAGGDTDTQYF	TGTGCCAGCAGCAAACGCCGTCTAGCGGGGGGGGACACAGATACGCAGTATTTT
TRBD1	TRBV10-3	NA	TRBJ1-1	CAISKQGAGNTEAFF	TGTGCCATCAGCAAACAGGGGGCGGGGAACACTGAAGCTTTCTTT
NA	TRBV7-2	few	TRBJ2-2	CASSLGGRATGELFF	TGTGCCAGCAGCTTAGGAGGCCGGGCCACCGGGGAGCTGTTTTTT
TRBD1	TRBV28	NA	TRBJ1-6	CASSFLQGNNSPLHF	TGTGCCAGCAGTTTTTTACAGGGGAATAATTCACCCCTCCACTTT
TRBD1	TRBV29-1	few	TRBJ1-1	CSADRGDTEAFF	TGCAGCGCCGACAGGGGGGACACTGAAGCTTTCTTT
TRBD1	TRBV27	NA	TRBJ1-2	CASRPGTVNYGYTF	TGTGCCAGCAGGCCCGGGACAGTTAACTATGGCTACACCTTC
NA	TRBV15	NA	TRBJ1-2	CATSPTGYYGYTF	TGTGCCACCAGCCCCACAGGGTACTATGGCTACACCTTC
NA	TRBV15	NA	TRBJ2-5	CATSTRDFNELQYF	TGTGCCACCAGCACCCGGGACTTTAATGAGTTACAGTACTTC
NA	TRBV6-9	once	TRBJ1-2	CASSAQNYGYTF	TGTGCCAGCAGTGCTCAGAACTATGGCTACACCTTC
TRBD1	TRBV11-3	once	TRBJ2-7	CASSSGTGVSEQYF	TGTGCCAGCAGCTCCGGGACAGGGGTTTCCGAGCAGTACTTC
NA	TRBV2	NA	TRBJ2-3	CASRADRRGTDTQYF	TGCGCCAGCAGAGCCGACAGGAGAGGCACAGATACGCAGTATTTT
NA	TRBV29-1	once	TRBJ1-2	CSVDTGPYGYTF	TGCAGCGTTGATACGGGCCCCTATGGCTACACCTTC
TRBD2	TRBV9	NA	TRBJ2-2	CASSVGASGAGELFF	TGTGCCAGCAGCGTAGGCGCTAGCGGGGCCGGGGAGCTGTTTTTT
TRBD2	TRBV5-1	NA	TRBJ2-1	CASSLAGGAKNEQFF	TGCGCCAGCAGCTTGGCCGGGGGGGCTAAAAATGAGCAGTTCTTC
TRBD1	TRBV6-5	NA	TRBJ1-2	CASSMTGAGYTF	TGTGCCAGCAGCATGACAGGGGCTGGCTACACCTTC
NA	TRBV28	NA	TRBJ1-5	CASSLGGTQPQHF	TGTGCCAGCAGTTTGGGGGGCACTCAGCCCCAGCATTTT
NA	TRBV7-7	NA	TRBJ2-3	CASSLDRTDTQYF	TGTGCCAGCAGCTTAGACCGCACAGATACGCAGTATTTT
NA	TRBV6-1	NA	TRBJ1-2	CASSPSWRVDYGYTF	TGTGCCAGCAGTCCGTCCTGGAGAGTCGACTATGGCTACACCTTC
NA	TRBV6-4	few	TRBJ2-3	CASSDNPGSSTDTQYF	TGTGCCAGCAGTGATAACCCAGGGTCTAGCACAGATACGCAGTATTTT
NA	TRBV5-4	NA	TRBJ2-1	CASSLDPAGRHNEQFF	TGTGCCAGCAGCTTGGACCCCGCCGGGAGACACAATGAGCAGTTCTTC
TRBD1	TRBV6-1	NA	TRBJ1-2	CASSPEPGGLYGYTF	TGTGCCAGCAGTCCCGAGCCAGGGGGCCTCTATGGCTACACCTTC
NA	TRBV5-1	NA	TRBJ2-2	CASSLSLGHGELFF	TGCGCCAGCAGCTTGAGTCTTGGACATGGGGAGCTGTTTTTT
NA	TRBV28	NA	TRBJ1-5	CASSLPRGPQHF	TGTGCCAGCAGTTTACCTCGGGGGCCCCAGCATTTT
NA	TRBV5-1	NA	TRBJ2-1	CASRLAIIGNEQFF	TGCGCCAGCAGGCTAGCAATAATTGGTAATGAGCAGTTCTTC
NA	TRBV7-9	NA	TRBJ1-2	CASSLKLGAYGYTF	TGTGCCAGCAGCTTAAAACTAGGAGCATATGGCTACACCTTC
NA	TRBV6-1	NA	TRBJ1-6	CASTQGSSYNSPLHF	TGTGCCAGCACCCAGGGGAGCTCCTATAATTCACCCCTCCACTTT